The table lists the clone carrying this T cell receptor (beta chain) with a few counts. Its target is not known. Germline values: CDR1 MNHEY, CDR2 SVGEGT. This CDR3 is built from 19 residues. This record comes from a study of blood T cells in healthy people across ages. A J-beta primer mix and a sample-barcoded 5' primer were used in a second PCR of about 6 to 12 cycles. A template-switch adaptor containing 12 random nucleotides labeled each cDNA molecule. Each single sample gave us at least 2.5 million CDR3-containing paired-end reads. In TCRdb, the 5' RACE reads were re-called with MiXCR into one record per CDR3 protein. Of around 1,600,000 distinct CDR3 sequences listed, 40% to 45% were seen once; the top ten hold about 4.1%. The study, taken as a whole, reports: Unknown donor CMV status possibly confounded expanded clonotype changes. Diversity figures derived from one million T cells were judged to underestimate the true value.

The sample taken for sequencing was blood. The rearrangement links TRBV6-2 or TRBV6-3 to TRBJ2-1, with TRBD2 matching over 10 bases. The DNA matches TRBJ2-7 better at its end, which makes the J call doubtful. This clonotype was obtained from a woman between 18 and 29 years old in good health. CDR3 loop: CASSYLLIAGGSSYNEQYF. CDR3 sequence (DNA): TGTGCCAGCAGTTACCTGCTTATAGCGGGGGGTAGCTCCTACAATGAGCAGTACTTC.